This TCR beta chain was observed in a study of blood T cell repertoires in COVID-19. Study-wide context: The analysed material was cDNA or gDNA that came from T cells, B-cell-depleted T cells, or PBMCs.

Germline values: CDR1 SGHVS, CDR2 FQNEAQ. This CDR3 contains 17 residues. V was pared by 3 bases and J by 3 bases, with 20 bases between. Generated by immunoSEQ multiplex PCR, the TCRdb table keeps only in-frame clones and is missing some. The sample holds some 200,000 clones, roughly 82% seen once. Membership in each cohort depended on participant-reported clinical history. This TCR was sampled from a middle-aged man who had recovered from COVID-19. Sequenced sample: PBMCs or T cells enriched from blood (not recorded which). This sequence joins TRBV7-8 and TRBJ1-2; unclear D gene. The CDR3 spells CASSFGIAASDYYGYTF. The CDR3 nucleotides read TGTGCCAGCAGCTTCGGGATAGCCGCGTCGGATTACTATGGCTACACCTTC.